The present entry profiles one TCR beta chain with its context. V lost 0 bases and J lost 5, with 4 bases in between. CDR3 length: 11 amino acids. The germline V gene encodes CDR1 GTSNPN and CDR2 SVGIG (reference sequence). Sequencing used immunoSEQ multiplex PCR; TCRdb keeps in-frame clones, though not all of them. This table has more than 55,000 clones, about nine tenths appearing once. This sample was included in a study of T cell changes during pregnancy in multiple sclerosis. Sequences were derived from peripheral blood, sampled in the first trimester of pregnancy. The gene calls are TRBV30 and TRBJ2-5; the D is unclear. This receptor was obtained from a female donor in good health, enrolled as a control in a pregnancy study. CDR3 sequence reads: CAWSVLETQYF. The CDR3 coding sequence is TGTGCCTGGAGTGTACTCGAGACCCAGTACTTC.